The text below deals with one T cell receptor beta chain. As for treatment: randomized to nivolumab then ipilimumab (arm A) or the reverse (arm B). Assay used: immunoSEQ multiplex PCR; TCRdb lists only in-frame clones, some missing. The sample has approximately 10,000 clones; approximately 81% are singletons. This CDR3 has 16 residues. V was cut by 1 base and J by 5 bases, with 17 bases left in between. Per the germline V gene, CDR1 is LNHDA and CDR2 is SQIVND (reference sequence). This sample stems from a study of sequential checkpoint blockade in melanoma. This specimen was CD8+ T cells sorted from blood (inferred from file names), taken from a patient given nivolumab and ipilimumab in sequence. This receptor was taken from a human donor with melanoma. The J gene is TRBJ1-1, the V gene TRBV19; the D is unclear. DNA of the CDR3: TGTGCCAGTAGTATAGGACCAGGCCCTCTTGGGACTGAAGCTTTCTTT. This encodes CASSIGPGPLGTEAFF.